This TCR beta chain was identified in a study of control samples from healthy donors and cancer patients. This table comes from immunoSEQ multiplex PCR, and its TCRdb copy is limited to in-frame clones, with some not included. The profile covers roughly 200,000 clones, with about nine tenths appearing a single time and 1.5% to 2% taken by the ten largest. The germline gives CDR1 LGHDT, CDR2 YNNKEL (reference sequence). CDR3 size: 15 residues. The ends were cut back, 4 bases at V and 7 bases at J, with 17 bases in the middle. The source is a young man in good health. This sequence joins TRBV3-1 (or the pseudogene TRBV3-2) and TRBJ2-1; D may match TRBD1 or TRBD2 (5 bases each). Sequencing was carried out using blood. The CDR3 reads CASSLPGPTLNEQFF. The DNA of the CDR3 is TGTGCCAGCAGCCTACCGGGACCAACGCTTAATGAGCAGTTCTTC.